This TCR beta chain was sequenced in a study of shared clonotypes between healthy human individuals. Overall study results and limits: Sampling covered blood only; tissue repertoires likely differ.

Assay used: immunoSEQ multiplex PCR; TCRdb lists only in-frame clones, some missing. The profile covers roughly 1 million clones, with roughly 80% appearing a single time and about 1.4% taken by the ten largest. This CDR3 is built from 15 residues. Germline V lookup: CDR1 MDHEN, CDR2 SYDVKM. V dropped 1 base and J dropped 4; count of bases not matched to a gene: 6. To note about this clone: The antigen remains undetermined.

Sequencing was done on a sample of memory CD4+ T cells sorted from blood. Described subset: CD45RA-negative fraction. The chain links TRBV28 to TRBJ1-2, with TRBD1 matching over 7 bases. The sequence was obtained from a man between 18 and 35 years old in good health. DNA of the CDR3: TGTGCCAGCAGTTTATTTGCAGGGGGGGGCTATGGCTACACCTTC. Amino acid sequence: CASSLFAGGGYGYTF.